Listed below are T cell receptor beta chains from one sample, sequenced in a study of regulatory T cells in long-lasting Graves disease. TCRdb independently ran MiXCR on the multiplex PCR reads; one entry per CDR3 protein. The top ten clones hold 12% of a sample with about 470,000 distinct CDR3 sequences, roughly 15% of them seen once. These sequences were also reported in another study, on T cells in Graves' hyperthyroidism and ophthalmopathy.

The starting material was peripheral blood mononuclear cells (PBMCs), obtained at new diagnosis, from a patient treated with antithyroid drugs. The receptors originated from a man aged 35 to 55 with Graves disease. Each CDR3 is given with its conserved first and last residue. D genes are given only for firm matches. The listing skips clone size in some rows; elsewhere it reads once, few, many or a size class.

>TRBV6-5|TRBJ2-1|many|.
TGTGCCAGCAGTTATCTAGCTTCCCGGTCCTACAATGAGCAGTTCTTC
CASSYLASRSYNEQFF
>TRBV7-8|TRBJ2-7|many|TRBD2
TGTGCCAGCAGCCCTCTGACTAGCGGGAGGACCTACGAGCAGTACTTC
CASSPLTSGRTYEQYF
>TRBV2|TRBJ2-2|many|TRBD2
TGTGCCAGCAGTGAGGTTCCTAGCGGGAACACCGGGGAGCTGTTTTTT
CASSEVPSGNTGELFF
>TRBV9|TRBJ2-1|many|TRBD1
TGTGCCAGCAGCGATCCGGGACAGGGGGGCAATGAGCAGTTCTTC
CASSDPGQGGNEQFF
>TRBV6-2/TRBV6-3|TRBJ1-5|few|.
TGTGCCAGCAGTTCACTTAGCAATCAGCCCCAGCATTTT
CASSSLSNQPQHF
>TRBV19|TRBJ2-1|.|.
TGTGCCAGTAGTATAGTTCCTAGCTCCTACAATGAGCAGTTCTTC
CASSIVPSSYNEQFF
>TRBV20-1|TRBJ1-3|few|.
TGCAGTGCTAGAGATCCCCCGGGCCAGGGCACCATATATTTT
CSARDPPGQGTIYF
>TRBV7-3|TRBJ2-1|many|TRBD2
TGTGCCAGCAGCCCCAATGTAAGTCCGGGAGGGCCAAGTGAGCAGTTCTTC
CASSPNVSPGGPSEQFF
>TRBV5-1|TRBJ1-1|few|TRBD1
TGCGCCAGCCCAATGGTAGAAATCGACAGGGGGCGTAACACTGAAGCTTTCTTT
CASPMVEIDRGRNTEAFF
>TRBV6-2/TRBV6-3|TRBJ1-5|few|TRBD1
TGTGCCAGCAGTGACAGGGTCGATCAGCCCCAGCATTTT
CASSDRVDQPQHF
>TRBV5-4|TRBJ1-2|once|.
TGTGCCAGCAGATATACAGGGTATGATGGCTACACCTTC
CASRYTGYDGYTF
>TRBV4-1|TRBJ2-1|few|TRBD2
TGCGCCAGCAGCCAAGGGGGGGGGGTGCAGTTCTTC
CASSQGGGVQFF
>TRBV2|TRBJ2-3|many|.
TGTGCCAGCAAGTTTCTGAGCACAGATACGCAGTATTTT
CASKFLSTDTQYF
>TRBV4-1|TRBJ1-4|.|TRBD1
TGCGCCAGCAGCCCTCGACAGGGGATGAATGAAAAACTGTTTTTT
CASSPRQGMNEKLFF
>TRBV11-2|TRBJ2-1|many|.
TGTGCCAGCACTCCGAGCTCCTACAATGAGCAGTTCTTC
CASTPSSYNEQFF
>TRBV3-1|TRBJ2-7|many|.
TGTGCCAGCAGCCAAGATACCTACGAGCAGTACTTC
CASSQDTYEQYF
>TRBV12-3/TRBV12-4|TRBJ2-1|many|.
TGTGCCAGCAGTCCGTCTTTAGCGGTGTACAATGAGCAGTTCTTC
CASSPSLAVYNEQFF
>TRBV20-1|TRBJ1-2|many|.
TGCAGTGCTAGAAGGACAGTTAACTATGGCTACACCTTC
CSARRTVNYGYTF
>TRBV18|TRBJ2-2|.|.
TGTGCCAGCTCATTGGCAACCCTCTCGTCCGGGGAGCTGTTTTTT
CASSLATLSSGELFF
>TRBV2|TRBJ2-7|.|TRBD2
TGTGCCAGCGAAACTAGCGGCAGCTCCTACGAGCAGTACTTC
CASETSGSSYEQYF
>TRBV12-3/TRBV12-4|TRBJ1-5|many|TRBD1
TGTGCCAGCAGTCGACAGGGGTGGACTCAGCCCCAGCATTTT
CASSRQGWTQPQHF
>TRBV19|TRBJ1-1|.|.
TGTGCCAGTAGTTGGCAGGGGAGGAGCACTGAAGCTTTCTTT
CASSWQGRSTEAFF
>TRBV27|TRBJ1-1|many|.
TGTGCCAGCAGCGCAAAAATTCAAGACACTGAAGCTTTCTTT
CASSAKIQDTEAFF
>TRBV3-1|TRBJ2-1|few|.
TGTGCCAGCAGCCAGGGGGCCCAGCAGTTCTTC
CASSQGAQQFF
>TRBV5-1|TRBJ2-2|.|.
TGCGCCAGCAGCTCAGGAGTCCTGAACACCGGGGAGCTGTTTTTT
CASSSGVLNTGELFF
>TRBV5-1|TRBJ1-2|.|.
TGCGCCAGCAGTACATCCTCAAACTATGGCTACACCTTC
CASSTSSNYGYTF
>TRBV6-2/TRBV6-3|TRBJ1-5|.|TRBD1
TGTGCCACTAGACAGGGGGCTCAGCCCCAGCATTTT
CATRQGAQPQHF
>TRBV27|TRBJ2-3|.|.
TGTGCCAGCAGCCTGACTACCCGCACAGATACGCAGTATTTT
CASSLTTRTDTQYF
>TRBV27|TRBJ2-1|.|.
TGTGCCAGCAGTTTCGGTCTAGCTGGCAATGAGCAGTTCTTC
CASSFGLAGNEQFF
>TRBV29-1|TRBJ2-1|many|.
TGCAGCGCCCAGGGGGGGATATACAATGAGCAGTTCTTC
CSAQGGIYNEQFF
>TRBV12-3/TRBV12-4|TRBJ2-3|.|.
TGTGCCAGCGATTCCGGGAGCCACCCGTCCGATACGCAGTATTTT
CASDSGSHPSDTQYF
>TRBV2|TRBJ1-4|many|TRBD1
TGTGCCAGCCACCGGGACAGGGTTTTATTGGAGTCGGAAAAACTGTTTTTT
CASHRDRVLLESEKLFF
>TRBV9|TRBJ1-1|few|TRBD1
TGTGCCAGCAGCGTATCCCTGGTGGGACAGGGCGACTCTAAAGCTTTCTTT
CASSVSLVGQGDSKAFF
>TRBV6-1|TRBJ1-6|many|.
TGTGCCAGCAGTACCCTGACGAGCGTACCCCTCCACTTT
CASSTLTSVPLHF
>TRBV5-1|TRBJ2-7|many|TRBD1
TGCGCCAGCAGCTTAAGTGTAGGGACAGGGAACTCCTACGAGCAGTACTTC
CASSLSVGTGNSYEQYF
>TRBV11-2|TRBJ2-7|many|TRBD2
TGTGCCAGCAGCTTAAGACTAGCGGGATCCACCTACGAGCAGTACTTC
CASSLRLAGSTYEQYF
>TRBV6-1|TRBJ2-1|.|TRBD2
TGTGCCAGCCGGCGGGAGCCTGAGCAGTTCTTC
CASRREPEQFF
>TRBV6-1|TRBJ2-7|.|.
TGTGCCAGCAGTGAGGACTTATCCGAGCAGTACTTC
CASSEDLSEQYF
>TRBV28|TRBJ2-3|many|TRBD2
TGTGCCAGCAGTTTAGCGGGAGTCGCCCTACGCACAGATACGCAGTATTTT
CASSLAGVALRTDTQYF
>TRBV5-6|TRBJ1-2|.|.
TGTGCCAGCAGCTTATACGAAGGGTACTATGGCTACACCTTC
CASSLYEGYYGYTF
>TRBV5-6|TRBJ2-7|.|TRBD2
TGTACCAGCAGGGGTAGCGGGAGCAGCTACGAGCAGTACTTC
CTSRGSGSSYEQYF
>TRBV13|TRBJ1-3|.|.
TGTGCCAGCAGCAGAACACTTTTGACCCAGCGAGGGGAGAACACCATATATTTT
CASSRTLLTQRGENTIYF
>TRBV5-5|TRBJ1-1|.|.
TGTGCCAGCAGCTTGGATTACGGCCGTTGGGCTTTCTTT
CASSLDYGRWAFF
>TRBV12-3/TRBV12-4|TRBJ1-2|.|TRBD1
TGTGCCAGCAAGGGGGCCCAGACAGGGAGGCGTGGCTACACCTTC
CASKGAQTGRRGYTF
>TRBV6-5|TRBJ1-2|many|.
TGTGCCAGCAGTTACTCGGGTGTAGGGGTCTATGGCTACACCTTC
CASSYSGVGVYGYTF
>TRBV7-2|TRBJ2-2|many|.
TGTGCCAGCAGCTTCCTCGGGCCCCCGGGCAGTGGCGGGGAGCTGTTTTTT
CASSFLGPPGSGGELFF
>TRBV3-1|TRBJ2-7|few|.
TGTGCCAGCAGCAACAGAGGGTTAGGGTCCTACGAGCAGTACTTC
CASSNRGLGSYEQYF